The 30 T cell receptor beta chains given below trace back to one sample, sequenced in a study of long-term antiretroviral therapy in people with HIV. With survey level as its setting, the immunoSEQ assay was v3.0. Clones were sequenced by immunoSEQ multiplex PCR, and TCRdb holds only the in-frame ones, with some missing. The sample has about 30,000 clones; 85% to 95% are singletons. Sequences were derived from unsorted PBMCs, sampled 6.2 years after starting antiretroviral therapy. These receptors originate from a man aged 40-49 years with HIV.

V is TRBV11-1 and J is TRBJ2-2; maybe TRBD2 (7 bases). The CDR3 runs 15 residues. The germline V gene encodes CDR1 SGHAT and CDR2 FQDESV (reference sequence). Deletions cut 5 bases from V and 0 bases from J, with 10 bases between. The CDR3: CASSLGGPNTGELFF. The CDR3 bases are TGTGCCAGCAGCCTCGGGGGGCCGAACACCGGGGAGCTGTTTTTT.

The chain links TRBV27 to TRBJ2-3, with D possibly being TRBD2 (5 bases). Trimming removed 8 bases at V and 0 bases at J, with 15 bases between. Germline V gene lookup returns CDR1 MNHEY and CDR2 SMNVEV (reference sequence). This CDR3 region has 15 residues. CDR3 nucleotide sequence: TGTGCCAGCTCAACGTCGGGGTTTAGCACAGATACGCAGTATTTT. Translating it yields CASSTSGFSTDTQYF.

The CDR3 reads CASSLDVVLGEQYF. In DNA, the CDR3 is TGTGCCAGCAGCTTAGATGTGGTCCTCGGCGAGCAGTACTTC. This chain links TRBV7-9 with TRBJ2-7; no firm D call. Germline V gene sequence: CDR1 SEHNR, CDR2 FQNEAQ (reference sequence). V lost 1 base and J lost 6, with 13 bases in between. The CDR3 runs 14 residues. Filled out from reference TRBV7-9 and TRBJ2-7, the complete variable domain reads DTGVSQNPRHKITKRGQNVTFRCDPISEHNRLYWYRQTLGQGPEFLTYFQNEAQLEKSRLLSDRFSAERPKGSFSTLEIQRTEQGDSAMYLCASSLDVVLGEQYFGPGTRLTVT.

This chain connects TRBV7-2 to TRBJ2-7; D tentatively fits TRBD1 or TRBD2 (5 bases each). Germline CDR1 and CDR2: SGHTA and FQGNSA. CDR3 length equals 15 residues. The V and J ends lost 1 base and 1 base respectively, with 11 bases between them. The CDR3 sequence: CASSLVGTASYEQYF. The CDR3 DNA reads as TGTGCCAGCAGCTTAGTAGGGACGGCTTCCTACGAGCAGTACTTC. Full variable domain (remainder filled in from reference TRBV7-2 and TRBJ2-7): GAGVSQSPSNKVTEKGKDVELRCDPISGHTALYWYRQSLGQGLEFLIYFQGNSAPDKSGLPSDRFSAERTGGSVSTLTIQRTQQEDSAVYLCASSLVGTASYEQYFGPGTRLTVT.

This chain connects TRBV29-1 to TRBJ2-3, with 10 nucleotides matching TRBD1. Trimming took 6 bases from V and 5 from J; bases not matched to a gene: 2. The CDR3 runs to 12 residues. CDR1 and CDR2 (germline): SQVTM, ANQGSEA. CDR3 sequence: CSVTGGIDTQYF. For the CDR3, the DNA is TGCAGCGTGACAGGGGGCATAGATACGCAGTATTTT.

This rearrangement joins TRBV19 to TRBJ1-2; 7 bases align to TRBD1. CDR1 is LNHDA, CDR2 SQIVND, per germline (reference sequence). This CDR3 region has 14 residues. The trim removed 1 base at V and 5 bases at J, leaving 4 bases unmatched. The CDR3 protein is CASSIGGTAYGYTF. CDR3 DNA: TGTGCCAGTAGTATAGGCGGGACAGCTTATGGCTACACCTTC.

The chain employs TRBV15 and TRBJ2-7; no firm D call. This CDR3 comprises 15 residues. Germline lookup yields CDR1 LNHNV and CDR2 YYDKDF (reference sequence). V was trimmed by 0 bases and J by 0 bases, leaving 9 bases between them. The CDR3 here is CATSRDPGSSYEQYF. CDR3 sequence (DNA): TGTGCCACCAGCAGAGACCCGGGTAGCTCCTACGAGCAGTACTTC.

The chain has TRBV5-5 and TRBJ2-4; 8 bases map to TRBD1. This CDR3 contains 15 residues. Germline lookup yields CDR1 SGHKS and CDR2 YYEKEE (reference sequence). V shed 4 bases and J 8 bases; nucleotides not matched to a gene: 11. The CDR3 spells CASSPLVTGVDIQYF. The CDR3 DNA reads TGTGCCAGCAGCCCATTGGTGACAGGGGTTGACATTCAGTACTTC.

The chain links TRBV27 to TRBJ2-5; D is unresolved. The V gene lost 5 bases and the J gene lost 3 bases, with 10 bases spanning the gap. Germline-derived CDR1 and CDR2 are MNHEY and SMNVEV (reference sequence). The length of the CDR3 is 13 residues. The CDR3 here is CASSPGIKETQYF. The CDR3 DNA sequence: TGTGCCAGCAGTCCAGGCATTAAAGAGACCCAGTACTTC.

The chain uses TRBV7-8 and TRBJ2-1, with 13 bases aligning to TRBD2. The CDR3 sequence is 19 residues long. Looked up from germline, CDR1 is SGHVS and CDR2 is FQNEAQ. Unmatched junction bases numbered 12, after V lost 7 bases and J lost 0 bases. CDR3 bases: TGTGCCAGCACCAAAGACCCGACTAGCGGGGGGTCCTCCTACAATGAGCAGTTCTTC. Its translation: CASTKDPTSGGSSYNEQFF.

V and J are TRBV6-1 and TRBJ1-3; D possibly corresponds to TRBD1 (6 bases). Trimming pared 8 bases from V and 7 bases from J, leaving 12 bases between. Germline CDR1 and CDR2: MNHNS and SASEGT. CDR3 size: 12 residues. DNA of the CDR3: TGTGCCAGCGTGGGGGGCTGGAACACCATATATTTT. It codes for CASVGGWNTIYF.

The chain employs TRBV30 and TRBJ2-3; the D gene is possibly TRBD1 (5 bases). CDR3 length: 15 residues. The germline V and J ends were trimmed by 0 bases and 1 base, with 11 bases remaining between them. Germline V gene sequence: CDR1 GTSNPN, CDR2 SVGIG (reference sequence). The CDR3 loop is CAWSVRQPGTDTQYF. CDR3 coding DNA: TGTGCCTGGAGTGTCAGACAGCCCGGCACAGATACGCAGTATTTT.

The chain has TRBV6-5 and TRBJ1-1, with D maybe TRBD1 (6 bases). This CDR3 is 16 amino acids long. Germline V gives CDR1 MNHEY, CDR2 SVGAGI. Trimming left V 0 bases short and J 2 bases short, with 13 bases between. CDR3 DNA sequence: TGTGCCAGCAGTTACTCGGGGGGGCAGGGAAACACTGAAGCTTTCTTT. Translation: CASSYSGGQGNTEAFF.

CDR3: CASSQFQGGRSEAFF. CDR3 coding DNA: TGTGCCAGCAGCCAATTTCAGGGCGGAAGAAGTGAAGCTTTCTTT. This rearrangement joins TRBV16 to TRBJ1-1, with D possibly TRBD1 on 5 matching bases. CDR3 length: 15 amino acids. The V end was cut by 1 base, the J end by 7 bases, with 16 bases between. Germline-derived CDR1 and CDR2 are KGHSY and FQNENV.

The chain employs TRBV7-2 and TRBJ2-5; TRBD1 or TRBD2 may be the D gene (6 bases each). Germline V CDR1 and CDR2: SGHTA, FQGNSA. Trimming removed 5 bases at V and 5 bases at J, with 12 bases between. The CDR3 extends over 13 amino acids. The CDR3, as DNA: TGTGCCAGCAGCGGGCGGAGGGGGGAGACCCAGTACTTC. This translates into CASSGRRGETQYF.

The V gene is TRBV9, the J gene TRBJ1-1; D is undetermined. Germline CDR1 and CDR2: SGDLS and YYNGEE. Trimming stripped 0 bases from V and 8 bases from J, with 8 bases between. The CDR3 has 12 amino acids. The CDR3 bases are TGTGCCAGCAGCGTAGGGGATGCCGAAGCTTTCTTT. This encodes CASSVGDAEAFF.

CDR3 loop: CASSISGRPNQPQHF. The CDR3 nucleotides read TGCGCCAGCAGTATCTCAGGACGCCCAAATCAGCCCCAGCATTTT. The chain employs TRBV23-1 and TRBJ1-5; no definite D call. TRBV23-1 is placed among ORFs of uncertain function. Trimming shortened V by 5 bases and J by 4 bases, and 15 bases separated the two germline ends. This CDR3 has 15 amino acids.

The rearrangement uses TRBV6-6 and TRBJ2-3; D ambiguous. Trimming cost V 0 bases and J 5 bases, with 12 bases left between them. The CDR3 has 15 amino acids. From germline, CDR1 is MNHNY and CDR2 SVGAGI (reference sequence). CDR3 protein: CASSYSGPRGDTQYF. In DNA form, the CDR3 reads TGTGCCAGCAGTTACTCGGGTCCACGAGGAGATACGCAGTATTTT.

The chain has TRBV10-2 and TRBJ2-7, with no clear D. V was pared by 6 bases and J by 2 bases, with 5 bases between. Germline assignment: CDR1 WSHSY and CDR2 SAAADI. The CDR3 sequence is 11 residues long. CDR3 in DNA: TGCGCCAGCAGGGACCCCTACGAGCAGTACTTC. Translating gives CASRDPYEQYF.

This clone was seen only a few times. The chain links TRBV28 to TRBJ2-2; D is ambiguous. Germline V gene data show CDR1 as MDHEN and CDR2 as SYDVKM. CDR3 length: 15 residues. V was shortened by 3 bases and J by 5 bases, with 13 bases between the two germline ends. The CDR3 nucleotides read TGTGCCAGCAGTTTTACAAGGTTTCGAACCGGGGAGCTGTTTTTT. Translation gives CASSFTRFRTGELFF.

The rearrangement joins TRBV2 to TRBJ2-2; tentative D call: TRBD1 (5 bases). Per the germline V gene, CDR1 is SNHLY and CDR2 is FYNNEI. The CDR3 loop spans 15 amino acids. Trimming removed 2 bases from V and 2 bases from J, with 9 bases in between. As DNA, the CDR3 is TGTGCCAGCAGTGAATGGGGCACCAACACCGGGGAGCTGTTTTTT. Translated, it gives CASSEWGTNTGELFF. The entire variable domain, with the rest obtained from reference TRBV2 and TRBJ2-2, is as follows: EPEVTQTPSHQVTQMGQEVILRCVPISNHLYFYWYRQILGQKVEFLVSFYNNEISEKSEIFDDQFSVERPDGSNFTLKIRSTKLEDSAMYFCASSEWGTNTGELFFGEGSRLTVL.

This clone is a singleton in its sample. The genes are TRBV2 and TRBJ2-1; TRBD2 is a possible D gene (5 bases). This CDR3 spans 14 amino acids. V gave up 0 bases and J gave up 12 bases, with 15 bases separating them. Germline V gene data show CDR1 as SNHLY and CDR2 as FYNNEI. The CDR3: CASSEALRGSAQFF. Here the CDR3 DNA reads TGTGCCAGCAGTGAAGCCCTAAGAGGGAGTGCGCAGTTCTTC.

This chain links TRBV29-1 with TRBJ2-5; D gene ambiguous. V was clipped by 3 bases and J by 0 bases, with 11 bases between them. Germline values: CDR1 SQVTM, CDR2 ANQGSEA. The CDR3 spans 14 residues. CDR3 in DNA: TGCAGCGTTGAGGCACCTACTCACCAAGAGACCCAGTACTTC. Translation gives CSVEAPTHQETQYF.

This clone is a singleton in its sample. The chain uses TRBV5-6 and TRBJ1-1; weak D call: TRBD1 (6 bases). The CDR3 extends over 15 amino acids. V lost 6 bases to trimming and J lost 4 bases, with 19 bases between them. Germline CDR1 and CDR2: SGHDT and YYEEEE. CDR3 residues: CASTREGVSFTEAFF. DNA for the CDR3: TGTGCCAGCACGAGAGAGGGGGTTTCGTTCACTGAAGCTTTCTTT.

J is TRBJ2-5 and V is TRBV6-5; D unclear. This CDR3 contains 12 residues. Trimming stripped 2 bases from V and 5 bases from J, with 6 bases between. Looked up from germline, CDR1 is MNHEY and CDR2 is SVGAGI. The CDR3 protein is CASSYDRETQYF. The CDR3 DNA follows: TGTGCCAGCAGTTACGACCGGGAGACCCAGTACTTC.

This chain connects TRBV2 to TRBJ2-3; 9 bases fit TRBD2. CDR1 and CDR2 from the germline V gene are SNHLY and FYNNEI. J lost 2 bases, V lost 7 bases, and 7 bases had no gene match. The CDR3 spans 15 residues. CDR3 sequence (DNA): TGTGCCAGCAAGCCAGCGGGGGGCATCACAGATACGCAGTATTTT. Protein product: CASKPAGGITDTQYF.

This clone was counted once. The V call is TRBV30, the J call TRBJ1-5, with D hard to call. V was trimmed by 0 bases and J by 7 bases, leaving 13 bases between them. CDR3 length: 14 residues. Germline CDR1 and CDR2: GTSNPN and SVGIG (reference sequence). The CDR3 DNA follows: TGTGCCTGGAGTGTAGGAGGGTATCGCCAGCCCCAGCATTTT. It translates to CAWSVGGYRQPQHF.

The chain carries TRBV18 and TRBJ2-3, with TRBD1 as a possible D gene (6 bases). From germline, CDR1 is KGHSH and CDR2 LQKENI. This CDR3 is built from 15 residues. V lost 6 bases to trimming and J lost 1 base, with 14 bases between them. The CDR3 coding sequence is TGTGCCAGCTCGGGGGCCGTCTCCGGCACAGATACGCAGTATTTT. Translating gives CASSGAVSGTDTQYF.

About this clone itself: Different DNA sequences within this sample yield the same CDR3. This chain links TRBV6-1 with TRBJ2-7; D remains ambiguous. V gave up 2 bases and J gave up 3 bases, with 5 bases separating them. The CDR3 runs to 12 residues. Germline-derived CDR1 and CDR2 are MNHNS and SASEGT. CDR3 sequence: CASSEPVYEQYF. In DNA, the CDR3 is TGTGCCAGCAGTGAACCCGTCTACGAGCAGTACTTC.

CDR3 coding DNA: TGTGCCAGCAGCTTAGACGGGACTAGCGGGGTTGTGGAGCAGTTCTTC. Amino acids: CASSLDGTSGVVEQFF. J is TRBJ2-1 and V is TRBV7-9; 13 bases align to TRBD2. The trim removed 1 base at V and 10 bases at J, leaving 7 bases unmatched. Germline V gene data show CDR1 as SEHNR and CDR2 as FQNEAQ (reference sequence). This CDR3 has 16 amino acids.